The 8 T cell receptor beta chains below all came from one sample that was sequenced in a study of Graves' ophthalmopathy and Graves' hyperthyroidism. The authors amplified TCR beta CDR3 regions, and they did so from RNA transcripts for repertoire sequencing. The first-round RT-PCR employed HTBI primers together with the Qiagen OneStep RT-PCR kit. A multiplex PCR was then performed as the second round. TCRdb fed the multiplex PCR reads into MiXCR, producing one record per CDR3 protein. In the table there are roughly 1.1 million distinct CDR3 sequences, about two fifths of which are singletons. The sample taken for sequencing was peripheral blood or thyroid tissue (not recorded which). The receptors were gathered from an adult man with Graves' hyperthyroidism.

V and J are TRBV7-2 and TRBJ2-2; 9 bases fit TRBD2. Germline V lookup: CDR1 SGHTA, CDR2 FQGNSA. V was pared by 1 base and J by 8 bases, with 5 bases of the junction left unmatched. The CDR3 spans 15 residues. As DNA, the CDR3 is TGTGCCAGCAGCTTAGACGCTAGCGGGAAGGGGGAGCTGTTTTTT. Translation gives CASSLDASGKGELFF.

This clonotype was seen many times. The genes are TRBV6-6 and TRBJ1-4; 7 positions agree with TRBD1. CDR3 size: 15 residues. In germline, CDR1 is MNHNY, CDR2 SVGAGI (reference sequence). The J segment lost 7 bases and the V segment lost 2 bases, leaving 7 bases of the junction unmatched. The CDR3 sequence: CASSYQRQGSEKLFF. The CDR3 nucleotides are TGTGCCAGCAGTTACCAGAGACAGGGAAGTGAAAAACTGTTTTTT.

This clonotype was observed a single time. This rearrangement joins TRBV4-1 to TRBJ2-5, with a weak D call TRBD2 (5 bases). The DNA end is a closer match to TRBJ2-7, so the J assignment may be wrong. From germline, CDR1 is MGHRA and CDR2 YSYEKL. This CDR3 is 17 amino acids long. This CDR3 is CASSQILEGAGAYEQYF. The DNA of the CDR3 is TGCGCCAGCAGCCAAATTTTAGAGGGTGCGGGTGCCTACGAGCAGTACTTC.

This clonotype was recorded many times. The chain recombines TRBV2 with TRBJ1-1; 9 nucleotides line up with TRBD1. The CDR3 consists of 17 residues. Germline-derived CDR1 and CDR2 are SNHLY and FYNNEI. V lost 11 bases, J lost 0 bases, and 16 bases stayed unmatched. The DNA for the CDR3 is TGTGCCCCACGCTGGGACAGGGATCTTCAAATGAACACTGAAGCTTTCTTT. Encoded protein: CAPRWDRDLQMNTEAFF.

This sequence joins TRBV6-5 and TRBJ1-5; D is undetermined. Germline values: CDR1 MNHEY, CDR2 SVGAGI. The CDR3 consists of 15 residues. V lost 6 bases and J 0 bases, leaving 12 bases between the germline ends. CDR3 DNA: TGTGCCAGCAGCCTCCTTGGGGATAGCAATCAGCCCCAGCATTTT. Translated: CASSLLGDSNQPQHF.

Ten or more counts support this clonotype. This chain joins TRBV2 and TRBJ2-5; maybe TRBD1 (5 bases). The CDR3 sequence is 15 residues long. CDR1 is SNHLY, CDR2 FYNNEI, per germline. The V gene lost 5 bases and the J gene lost 5 bases, with 18 bases spanning the gap. DNA for the CDR3: TGTGCCAGCAGTAGAGGCCAACAGGTTGGGGAGACCCAGTACTTC. Its translation: CASSRGQQVGETQYF.

This chain links TRBV5-1 with TRBJ1-1; D perhaps matches TRBD1 (5 bases). The CDR3 covers 14 residues. V was pared by 4 bases and J by 7 bases, with 17 bases between. The germline V gene has CDR1 SGHRS and CDR2 YFSETQ. CDR3 bases: TGCGCCAGCAGCACCGGTAGGGGAATCGGTGAAGCTTTCTTT. This sequence encodes CASSTGRGIGEAFF.

J is TRBJ1-4 and V is TRBV29-1; D possibly corresponds to TRBD1 (6 bases). The V end lost 8 bases, the J end lost 8 bases, and 18 bases lay between the germline ends. CDR1 SQVTM and CDR2 ANQGSEA come from the germline V gene. CDR3 length equals 13 residues. CDR3 sequence reads: CSHSTGIREKLFF. The CDR3 DNA follows: TGCAGCCATTCCACAGGGATTCGCGAAAAACTGTTTTTT.